The 9 T cell receptor beta chains below were found in one sample sequenced in a study of regulatory T cells in long-lasting Graves disease. In building TCR beta libraries, iRepertoire HTBI primers were used together with Arm-PCR of CDR3 regions. Using its own MiXCR run on the multiplex PCR reads, TCRdb lists one record per CDR3 protein. Of 420,000 or so distinct CDR3 sequences listed, about a sixth were seen once; the top ten hold about 25%. Time point described: newly diagnosed GD, antithyroid drugs for less than 3 months. PBMCs provided the RNA from which the TCR library was made. These data also featured in a second study, about T cells in Graves' hyperthyroidism and ophthalmopathy.

Here the sequenced sample was peripheral blood mononuclear cells (PBMCs), taken at new diagnosis, from a patient treated with antithyroid drugs. Every receptor here comes from a woman under 30 with Graves disease.

On this clonotype itself: A junction end diverges from the germline sequence, so it may reflect a read error. The chain employs TRBV28 and TRBJ1-2, with 9 positions matching TRBD1. Per the germline V gene, CDR1 is MDHEN and CDR2 is SYDVKM. The CDR3 spans 15 residues. In DNA form, the CDR3 reads TGTGCCAGCAGCAAAAAGGGACAGGGAATATATGGCTACGCCTTC. Protein: CASSKKGQGIYGYAF.

This clonotype was seen a few times. V is TRBV27 and J is TRBJ1-6; no firm D call. Germline CDR1 is MNHEY and CDR2 is SMNVEV (reference sequence). With 5 bases removed from V and 2 bases from J, the gap between germline ends came to 10 bases. The CDR3 contains 15 residues. CDR3 sequence reads: CASSPGVAYNSPLHF. Written as DNA, the CDR3 is TGTGCCAGCAGTCCCGGGGTGGCCTATAATTCACCCCTCCACTTT.

There are many counts of this clonotype. The gene calls are TRBV11-2 and TRBJ1-3; D is undetermined. Trimming stripped 2 bases from V and 4 bases from J, with 3 bases between. The CDR3 is made up of 12 amino acids. From germline, CDR1 is SGHAT and CDR2 FQNNGV. The CDR3 coding sequence is TGTGCCAGCAGCTTATTGGGAAACACCATATATTTT. Protein: CASSLLGNTIYF.

J is TRBJ2-7 and V is TRBV12-3 or TRBV12-4; 7 bases fit TRBD2. The length of the CDR3 is 17 residues. Trimming took 2 bases from V and 9 from J; bases not matched to a gene: 19. The CDR3 here is CASSLIAGLHGLRGQYF. The CDR3 region has the DNA TGTGCCAGCAGTTTAATAGCGGGCCTCCACGGGCTACGAGGGCAGTACTTC.

This clonotype was counted at least ten times. The gene calls are TRBV28 and TRBJ2-5; 14 positions match TRBD2. After removal of 2 bases from V and 3 bases from J, the junction contained 11 bases not matched to a gene. Germline CDR1 reads MDHEN; CDR2 reads SYDVKM. The CDR3 length is 19 residues. The CDR3 DNA follows: TGTGCCAGCAGTTTACGCGGGACTAGCGGGAGTGGTTGGGAAGAGACCCAGTACTTC. Its translation is CASSLRGTSGSGWEETQYF. Full variable domain (outside the CDR3, taken from reference TRBV28 and TRBJ2-5): DVKVTQSSRYLVKRTGEKVFLECVQDMDHENMFWYRQDPGLGLRLIYFSYDVKMKEKGDIPEGYSVSREKKERFSLILESASTNQTSMYLCASSLRGTSGSGWEETQYFGPGTRLLVL.

This clonotype was seen only a few times. The chain has TRBV28 and TRBJ1-6, with D tentatively TRBD1 (5 bases). Trimming left V 3 bases short and J 9 bases short, with 12 bases between. The CDR3 extends over 14 amino acids. Germline lookup yields CDR1 MDHEN and CDR2 SYDVKM. The CDR3 reads CASSFQGMGSPLHF. DNA of the CDR3: TGTGCCAGCAGTTTTCAGGGAATGGGTTCACCCCTCCACTTT.

This clonotype was seen at least ten times. The chain links TRBV20-1 to TRBJ2-7; the D is unclear. Looked up from germline, CDR1 is DFQATT and CDR2 is SNEGSKA (reference sequence). The ends were cut back, 0 bases at V and 2 bases at J, with 17 bases in the middle. The CDR3 loop spans 16 amino acids. The CDR3 coding sequence is TGCAGTGCTAGAGATTGGGCCCGGGCTAACACCTACGAGCAGTACTTC. Translating gives CSARDWARANTYEQYF.

J is TRBJ1-1 and V is TRBV15; no reliable D call. Germline CDR1 and CDR2: LNHNV and YYDKDF (reference sequence). The CDR3 covers 16 residues. Trimming stripped 2 bases from V and 4 bases from J, with 17 bases between. In nucleotides, the CDR3 is TGTGCCACCAGCAGAACACCTCATCCCAACCCCACTGAAGCTTTCTTT. Translating gives CATSRTPHPNPTEAFF.

A few counts support this clonotype. V gene TRBV29-1 combines with J gene TRBJ2-1; TRBD2 is a possible D gene (6 bases). With 3 bases removed from V and 1 base from J, the gap between germline ends came to 25 bases. The CDR3 has 19 residues. Germline-derived CDR1 and CDR2 are SQVTM and ANQGSEA. CDR3 in amino acids: CSVDRRSSTLGGSYNEQFF. In nucleotides, the CDR3 is TGCAGCGTTGACAGACGTAGTTCGACCCTTGGAGGGTCCTACAATGAGCAGTTCTTC.